The TCR beta chain under discussion was sequenced for a study of CD8 T cells in ankylosing spondylitis. The authors made TCR beta libraries by quantitative 5'-RACE with molecular barcodes. A single record per CDR3 protein comes from TCRdb applying MiXCR to the 5' RACE reads. The sample holds 750,000 to 850,000 distinct CDR3 sequences; about an eighth are singletons and the top ten take less than 0.65%. Study-level points and caveats: Significant enrichment of disease-linked clones was reportedly seen in matched ankylosing spondylitis synovial fluid. Disease-linked clones, CD8+, were relatively rare in peripheral blood. Seven or eight highly homologous variants formed a TCR beta motif that appeared characteristic of ankylosing spondylitis blood. Reactive arthritis synovial fluid and blood were previously reported to contain some motif variants.

This clonotype has just a few counts. Its antigen is unidentified. CDR3 length equals 15 residues. Trimming stripped 6 bases from V and 2 bases from J, with 14 bases between. The V gene's germline CDR1 is MDHEN and CDR2 SYDVKM. The TCR sequence derives from a male donor with ankylosing spondylitis. The chain carries TRBV28 and TRBJ2-1, with D possibly matching TRBD2 (6 bases). The specimen was blood, either unsorted or a sorted T cell fraction (not recorded which). CDR3 region: CASRAMGGTYNEQFF. CDR3 in DNA: TGTGCCAGCAGGGCCATGGGGGGTACCTACAATGAGCAGTTCTTC.